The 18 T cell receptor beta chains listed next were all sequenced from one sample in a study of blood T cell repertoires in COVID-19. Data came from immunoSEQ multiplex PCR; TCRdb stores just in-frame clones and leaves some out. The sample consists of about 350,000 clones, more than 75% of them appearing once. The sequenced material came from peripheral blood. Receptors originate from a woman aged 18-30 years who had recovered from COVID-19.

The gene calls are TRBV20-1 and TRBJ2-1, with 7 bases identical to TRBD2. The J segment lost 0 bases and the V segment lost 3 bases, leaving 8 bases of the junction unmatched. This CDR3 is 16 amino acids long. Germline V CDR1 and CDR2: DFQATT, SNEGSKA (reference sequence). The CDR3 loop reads CSASAAGVSSYNEQFF. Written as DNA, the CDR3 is TGCAGTGCTAGTGCGGCGGGAGTGAGCTCCTACAATGAGCAGTTCTTC.

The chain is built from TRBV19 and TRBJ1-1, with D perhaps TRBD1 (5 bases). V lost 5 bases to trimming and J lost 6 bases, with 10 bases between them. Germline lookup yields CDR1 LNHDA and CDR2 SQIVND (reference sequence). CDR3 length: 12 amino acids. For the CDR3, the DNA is TGTGCCAGTAGTTGGACGGGGGCTGAAGCTTTCTTT. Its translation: CASSWTGAEAFF.

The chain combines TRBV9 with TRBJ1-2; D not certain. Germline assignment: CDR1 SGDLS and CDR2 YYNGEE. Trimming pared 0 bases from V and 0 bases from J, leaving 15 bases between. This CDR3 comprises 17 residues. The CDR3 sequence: CASSVGLAELTNYGYTF. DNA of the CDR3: TGTGCCAGCAGCGTAGGCCTAGCTGAACTGACTAACTATGGCTACACCTTC.

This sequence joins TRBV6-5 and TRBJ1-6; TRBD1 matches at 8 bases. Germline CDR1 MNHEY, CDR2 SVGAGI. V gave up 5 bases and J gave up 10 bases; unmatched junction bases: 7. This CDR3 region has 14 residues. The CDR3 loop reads CASSLGQEGSPLHF. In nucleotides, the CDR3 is TGTGCCAGCAGTCTGGGACAGGAGGGCTCACCCCTCCACTTT.

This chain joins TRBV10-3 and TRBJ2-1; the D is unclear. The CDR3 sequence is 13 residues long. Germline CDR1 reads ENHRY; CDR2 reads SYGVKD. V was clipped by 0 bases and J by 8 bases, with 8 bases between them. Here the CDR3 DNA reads TGTGCCATCAGTGAGTCGATCGAGCATGAGCAGTTCTTC. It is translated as CAISESIEHEQFF.

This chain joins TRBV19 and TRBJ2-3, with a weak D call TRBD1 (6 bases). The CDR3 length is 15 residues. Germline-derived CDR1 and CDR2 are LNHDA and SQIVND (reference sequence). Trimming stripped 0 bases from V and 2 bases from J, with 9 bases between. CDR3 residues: CASSIDHRVTDTQYF. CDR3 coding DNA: TGTGCCAGTAGTATAGATCACAGGGTCACAGATACGCAGTATTTT.

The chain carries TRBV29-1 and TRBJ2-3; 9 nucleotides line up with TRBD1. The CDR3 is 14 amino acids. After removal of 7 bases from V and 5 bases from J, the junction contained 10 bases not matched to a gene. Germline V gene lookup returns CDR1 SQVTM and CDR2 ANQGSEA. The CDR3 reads CSASRDRVEDTQYF. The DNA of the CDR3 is TGCAGCGCAAGCCGGGACAGGGTCGAAGATACGCAGTATTTT.

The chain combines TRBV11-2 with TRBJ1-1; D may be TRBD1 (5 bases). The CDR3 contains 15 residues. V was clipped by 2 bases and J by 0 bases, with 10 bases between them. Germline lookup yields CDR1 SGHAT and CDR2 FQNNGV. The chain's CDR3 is CASSLFTGVNTEAFF. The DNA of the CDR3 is TGTGCCAGCAGCTTATTTACAGGCGTGAACACTGAAGCTTTCTTT. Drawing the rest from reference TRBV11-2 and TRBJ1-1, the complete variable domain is EAGVAQSPRYKIIEKRQSVAFWCNPISGHATLYWYQQILGQGPKLLIQFQNNGVVDDSQLPKDRFSAERLKGVDSTLKIQPAKLEDSAVYLCASSLFTGVNTEAFFGQGTRLTVV.

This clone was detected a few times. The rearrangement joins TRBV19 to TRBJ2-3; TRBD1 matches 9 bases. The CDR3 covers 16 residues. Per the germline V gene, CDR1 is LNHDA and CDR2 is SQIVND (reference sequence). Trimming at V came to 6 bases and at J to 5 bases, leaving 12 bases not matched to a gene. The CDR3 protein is CASSKGGTGRLDTQYF. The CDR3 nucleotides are TGTGCCAGTAGCAAGGGGGGGACAGGGAGGCTAGATACGCAGTATTTT. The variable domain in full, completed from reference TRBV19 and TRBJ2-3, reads DGGITQSPKYLFRKEGQNVTLSCEQNLNHDAMYWYRQDPGQGLRLIYYSQIVNDFQKGDIAEGYSVSREKKESFPLTVTSAQKNPTAFYLCASSKGGTGRLDTQYFGPGTRLTVL.

The CDR3: CASSLARTAPNYGYTF. The CDR3 nucleotides read TGTGCCAGCAGCTTAGCGAGGACAGCCCCTAACTATGGCTACACCTTC. V usage is TRBV7-2 and J usage is TRBJ1-2; TRBD1 is a possible D gene (6 bases). This CDR3 contains 16 residues. Germline CDR1 reads SGHTA; CDR2 reads FQGNSA. Between the trimmed V and J ends, which lost 0 bases and 0 bases, there was a span of 11 bases.

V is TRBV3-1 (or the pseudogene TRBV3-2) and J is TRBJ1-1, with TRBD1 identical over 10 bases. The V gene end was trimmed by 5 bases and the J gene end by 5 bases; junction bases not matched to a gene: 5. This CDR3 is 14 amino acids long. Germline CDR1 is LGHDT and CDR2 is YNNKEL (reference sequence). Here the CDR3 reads CASSYRQGATEAFF. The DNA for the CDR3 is TGTGCCAGCAGCTACAGACAGGGGGCGACTGAAGCTTTCTTT.

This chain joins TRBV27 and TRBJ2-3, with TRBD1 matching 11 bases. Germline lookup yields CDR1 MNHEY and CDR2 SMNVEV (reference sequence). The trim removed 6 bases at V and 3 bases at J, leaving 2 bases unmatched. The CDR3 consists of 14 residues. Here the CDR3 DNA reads TGTGCCAGCAGCCGGGACAGGGGGACAGATACGCAGTATTTT. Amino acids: CASSRDRGTDTQYF.

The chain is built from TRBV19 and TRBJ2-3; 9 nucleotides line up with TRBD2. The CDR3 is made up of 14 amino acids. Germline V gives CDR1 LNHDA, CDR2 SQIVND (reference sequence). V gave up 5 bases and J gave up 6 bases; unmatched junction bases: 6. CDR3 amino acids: CASSGLAGFDTQYF. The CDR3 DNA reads TGTGCCAGTAGTGGGCTAGCGGGATTTGATACGCAGTATTTT.

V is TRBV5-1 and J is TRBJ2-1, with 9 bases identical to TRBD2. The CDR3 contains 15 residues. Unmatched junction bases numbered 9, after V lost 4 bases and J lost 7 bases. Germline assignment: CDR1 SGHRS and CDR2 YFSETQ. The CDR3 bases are TGCGCCAGCAGCACTAGCGGGTGGAGTACAAATGAGCAGTTCTTC. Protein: CASSTSGWSTNEQFF.

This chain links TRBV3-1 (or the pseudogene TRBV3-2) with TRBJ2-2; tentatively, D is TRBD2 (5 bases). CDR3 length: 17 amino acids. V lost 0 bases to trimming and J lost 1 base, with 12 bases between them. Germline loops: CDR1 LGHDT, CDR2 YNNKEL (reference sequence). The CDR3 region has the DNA TGTGCCAGCAGCCAAGATTATGGGAGAATGAACACCGGGGAGCTGTTTTTT. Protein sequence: CASSQDYGRMNTGELFF.

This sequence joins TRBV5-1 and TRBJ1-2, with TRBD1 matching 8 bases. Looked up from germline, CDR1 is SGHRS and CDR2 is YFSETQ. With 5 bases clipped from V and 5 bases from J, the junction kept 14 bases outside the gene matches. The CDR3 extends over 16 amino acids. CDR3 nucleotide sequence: TGCGCCAGCAGAGGACAGGGACTCGAAACCGAATATGGCTACACCTTC. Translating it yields CASRGQGLETEYGYTF.

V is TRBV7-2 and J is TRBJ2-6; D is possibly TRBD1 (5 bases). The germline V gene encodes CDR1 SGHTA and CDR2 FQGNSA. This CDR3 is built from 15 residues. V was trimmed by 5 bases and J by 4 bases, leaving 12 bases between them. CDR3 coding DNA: TGTGCCAGCAGCGATCAGGGTTCGGGGGCCAACGTCCTGACTTTC. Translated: CASSDQGSGANVLTF.

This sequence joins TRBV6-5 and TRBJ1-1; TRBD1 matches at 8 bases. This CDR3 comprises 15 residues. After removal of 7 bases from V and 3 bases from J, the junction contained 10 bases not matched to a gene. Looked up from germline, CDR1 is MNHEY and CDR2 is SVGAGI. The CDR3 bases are TGTGCCAGCAACCTAAGACAGGGGATGTACACTGAAGCTTTCTTT. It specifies CASNLRQGMYTEAFF.